Sequencing of this TCR beta chain was carried out in a study of cytomegalovirus exposure and HLA in healthy donors. Germline CDR1 reads KGHSH; CDR2 reads LQKENI. V dropped 2 bases and J dropped 5 bases, with 9 bases sitting between them. This CDR3 region has 14 residues. TCRdb's table, derived via immunoSEQ multiplex PCR, lists solely in-frame clones and lacks some. Among approximately 140,000 clones listed, about four fifths were seen once. Sequencing used PBMCs. This clonotype was obtained from a woman in her twenties or thirties in good health and CMV-seronegative. The gene calls are TRBV18 and TRBJ2-2, with D possibly being TRBD2 (5 bases). CDR3 in amino acids: CASSPALATGELFF. The CDR3 DNA reads as TGTGCCAGCTCACCAGCTTTAGCGACCGGGGAGCTGTTTTTT. Full variable domain (rest looked up from reference TRBV18 and TRBJ2-2): NAGVMQNPRHLVRRRGQEARLRCSPMKGHSHVYWYRQLPEEGLKFMVYLQKENIIDESGMPKERFSAEFPKEGPSILRIQQVVRGDSAAYFCASSPALATGELFFGEGSRLTVL.